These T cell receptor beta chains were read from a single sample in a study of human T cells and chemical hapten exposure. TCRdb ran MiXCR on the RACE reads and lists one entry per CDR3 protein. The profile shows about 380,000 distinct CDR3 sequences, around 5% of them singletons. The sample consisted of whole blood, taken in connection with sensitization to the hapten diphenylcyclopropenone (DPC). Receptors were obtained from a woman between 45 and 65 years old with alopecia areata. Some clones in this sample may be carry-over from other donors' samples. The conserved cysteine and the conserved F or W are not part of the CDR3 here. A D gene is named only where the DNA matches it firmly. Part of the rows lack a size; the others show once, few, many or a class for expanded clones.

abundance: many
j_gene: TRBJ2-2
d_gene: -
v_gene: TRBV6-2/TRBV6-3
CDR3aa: ASSYRIRDLFTGELF

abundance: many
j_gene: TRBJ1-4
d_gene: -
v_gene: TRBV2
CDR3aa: ASRRQELFSEKLF

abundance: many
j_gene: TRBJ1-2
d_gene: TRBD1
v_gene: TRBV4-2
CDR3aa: ASSQGRDRGYHGYT

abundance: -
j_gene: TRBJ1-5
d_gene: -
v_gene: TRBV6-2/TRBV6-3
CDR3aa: ASSYFQSGGNQPQH

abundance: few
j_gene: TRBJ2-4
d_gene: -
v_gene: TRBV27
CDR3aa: ASSNILAKNIQY

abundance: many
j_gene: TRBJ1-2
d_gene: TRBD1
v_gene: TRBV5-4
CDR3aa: ASSLATGSKLTYGYT

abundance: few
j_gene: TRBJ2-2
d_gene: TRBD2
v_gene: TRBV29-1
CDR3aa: SVEETSGRIRISGELF

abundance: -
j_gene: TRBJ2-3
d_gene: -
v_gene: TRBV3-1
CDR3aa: ASSQATGGVRTDTQY

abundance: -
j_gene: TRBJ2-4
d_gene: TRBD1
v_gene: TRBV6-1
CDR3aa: ALGQGAAKNIQY

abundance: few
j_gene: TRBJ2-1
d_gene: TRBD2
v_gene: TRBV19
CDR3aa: ASSLQGLAGWNEQF

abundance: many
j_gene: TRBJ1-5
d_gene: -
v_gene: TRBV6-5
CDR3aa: ASSYSNSGNQPQH

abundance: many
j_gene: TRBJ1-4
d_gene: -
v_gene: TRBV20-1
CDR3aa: SARYSEKLF

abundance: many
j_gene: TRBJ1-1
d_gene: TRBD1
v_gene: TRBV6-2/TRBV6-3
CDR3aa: ASIKGTTGQENTEAF

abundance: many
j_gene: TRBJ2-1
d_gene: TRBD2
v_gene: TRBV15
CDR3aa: ATISRGTAGLAGGYNEQF

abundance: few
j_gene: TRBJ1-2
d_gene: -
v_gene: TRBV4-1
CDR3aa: ASSQVGGANYGYT

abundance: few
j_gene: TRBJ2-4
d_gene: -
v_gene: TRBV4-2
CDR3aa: ASSRGQENIQY

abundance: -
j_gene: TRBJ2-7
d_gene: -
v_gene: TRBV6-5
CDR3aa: ASSYGNYPYEQY

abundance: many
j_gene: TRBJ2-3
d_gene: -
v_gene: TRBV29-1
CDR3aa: SVEGRPITDTQY

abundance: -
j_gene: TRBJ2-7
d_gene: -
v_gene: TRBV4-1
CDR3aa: ASSQVGQADYEQY

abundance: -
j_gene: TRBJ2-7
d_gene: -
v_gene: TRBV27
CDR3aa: ASSPSPLSSYEQY

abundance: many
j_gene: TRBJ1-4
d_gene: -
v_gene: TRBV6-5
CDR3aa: ASSYSRAGDDEKLF

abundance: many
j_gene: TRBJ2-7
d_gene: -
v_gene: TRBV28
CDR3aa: ASIAGQPYEQY

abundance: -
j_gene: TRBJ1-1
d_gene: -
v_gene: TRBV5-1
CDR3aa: ASSSSLGRTTEAF

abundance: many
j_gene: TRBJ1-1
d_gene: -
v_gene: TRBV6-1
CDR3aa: ASSDSMDLEAF

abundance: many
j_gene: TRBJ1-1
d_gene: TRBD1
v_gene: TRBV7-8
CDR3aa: ASSFYGQGRNTEAF

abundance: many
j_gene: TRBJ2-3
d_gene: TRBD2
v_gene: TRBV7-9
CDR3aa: ASSFRLARARDTQY

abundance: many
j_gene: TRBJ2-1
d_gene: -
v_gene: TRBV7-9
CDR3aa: ASRYAGARGNEQF

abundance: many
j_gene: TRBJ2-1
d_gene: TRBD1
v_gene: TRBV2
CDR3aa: ASRGLTGGFRNEQF

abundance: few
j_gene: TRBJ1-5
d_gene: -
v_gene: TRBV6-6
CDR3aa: ASSYSRRGDQPQH

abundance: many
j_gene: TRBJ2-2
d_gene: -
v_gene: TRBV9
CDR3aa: ASSVEPTGELF

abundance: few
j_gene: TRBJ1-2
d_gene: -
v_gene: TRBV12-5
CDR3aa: ATLPTAANYGYT

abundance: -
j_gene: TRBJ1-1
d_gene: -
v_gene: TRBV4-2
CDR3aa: ASSQDQTGSAEAF

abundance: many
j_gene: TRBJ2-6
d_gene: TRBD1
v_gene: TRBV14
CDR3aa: ASSQEGQGGLPGANVLT

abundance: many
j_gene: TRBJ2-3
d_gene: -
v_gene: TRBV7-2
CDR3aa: ASSLRGALTDTQY

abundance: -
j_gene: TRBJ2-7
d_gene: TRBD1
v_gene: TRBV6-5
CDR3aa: ASTRDQTGATYEQY

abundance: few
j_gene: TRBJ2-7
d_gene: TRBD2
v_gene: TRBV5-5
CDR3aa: ASSLAGTSGTYEQY

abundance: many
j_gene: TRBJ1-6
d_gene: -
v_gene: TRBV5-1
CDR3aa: ASSPDGDSPLH

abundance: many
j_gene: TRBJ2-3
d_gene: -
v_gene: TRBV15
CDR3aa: ATSSTDSSTDTQY

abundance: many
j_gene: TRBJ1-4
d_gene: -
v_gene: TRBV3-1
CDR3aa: ASSQRGGQATNEKLF

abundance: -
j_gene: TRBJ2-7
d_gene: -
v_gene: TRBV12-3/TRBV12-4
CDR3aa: ASSLKGGKQHEQY

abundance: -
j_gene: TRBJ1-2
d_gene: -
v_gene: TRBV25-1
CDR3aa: ASSAGGYT

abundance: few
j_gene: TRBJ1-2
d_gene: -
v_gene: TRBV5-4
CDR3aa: ASSLVQVKT

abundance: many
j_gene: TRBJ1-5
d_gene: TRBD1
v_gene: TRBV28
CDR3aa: ASSFPGGQPQH

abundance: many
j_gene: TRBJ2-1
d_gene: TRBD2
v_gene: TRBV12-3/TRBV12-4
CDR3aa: ASSSWTSGSEEQF

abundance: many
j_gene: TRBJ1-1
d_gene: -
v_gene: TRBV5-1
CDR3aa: ASSLDGVGGTEAF

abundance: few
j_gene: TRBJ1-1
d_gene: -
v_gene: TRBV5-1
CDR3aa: ASSLWGEGTEAF

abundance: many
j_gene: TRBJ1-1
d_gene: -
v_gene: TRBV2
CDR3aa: ASSGARGPEAF

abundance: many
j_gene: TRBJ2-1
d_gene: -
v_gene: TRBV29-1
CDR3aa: SAFQGNEQF

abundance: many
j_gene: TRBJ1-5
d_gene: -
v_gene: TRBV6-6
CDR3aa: ASSYRRNLEGGNQPQH

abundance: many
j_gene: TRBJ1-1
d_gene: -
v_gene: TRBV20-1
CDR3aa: SAGGAGRNTEAF